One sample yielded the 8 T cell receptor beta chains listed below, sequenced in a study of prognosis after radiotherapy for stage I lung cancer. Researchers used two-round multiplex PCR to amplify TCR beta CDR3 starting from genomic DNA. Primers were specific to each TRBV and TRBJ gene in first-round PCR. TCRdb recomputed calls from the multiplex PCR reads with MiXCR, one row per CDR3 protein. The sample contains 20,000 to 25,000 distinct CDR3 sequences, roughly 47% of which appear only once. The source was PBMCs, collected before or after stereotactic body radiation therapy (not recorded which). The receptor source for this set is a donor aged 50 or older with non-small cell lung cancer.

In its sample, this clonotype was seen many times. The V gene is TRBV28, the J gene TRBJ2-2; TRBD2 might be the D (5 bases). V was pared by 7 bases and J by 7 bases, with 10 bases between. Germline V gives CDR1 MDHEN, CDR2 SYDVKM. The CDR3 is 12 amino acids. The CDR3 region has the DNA TGTGCCAGCACGAGGGTTCACGGGGAGCTGTTTTTT. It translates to CASTRVHGELFF.

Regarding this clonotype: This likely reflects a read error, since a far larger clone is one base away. The CDR3 loop reads CASRASGSCYNEQFF. CDR3 nucleotide sequence: TGTGCCAGCAGAGCTAGCGGGAGTTGCTACAATGAGCAGTTCTTC. The chain recombines TRBV6-4 with TRBJ2-1, with TRBD2 matching 10 bases. V dropped 6 bases and J dropped 3; count of bases not matched to a gene: 5. The CDR3 sequence is 15 residues long. The germline V gene encodes CDR1 MRHNA and CDR2 SNTAGT.

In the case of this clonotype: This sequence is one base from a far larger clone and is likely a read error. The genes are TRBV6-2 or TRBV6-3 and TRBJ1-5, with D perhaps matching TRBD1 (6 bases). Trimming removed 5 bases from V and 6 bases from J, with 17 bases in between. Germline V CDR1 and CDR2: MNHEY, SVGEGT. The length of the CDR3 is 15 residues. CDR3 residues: CASSEEEAGAQPQHF. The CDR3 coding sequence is TGTGCCAGCAGTGAAGAGGAGGCAGGGGCTCAGCCCCAGCATTTT.

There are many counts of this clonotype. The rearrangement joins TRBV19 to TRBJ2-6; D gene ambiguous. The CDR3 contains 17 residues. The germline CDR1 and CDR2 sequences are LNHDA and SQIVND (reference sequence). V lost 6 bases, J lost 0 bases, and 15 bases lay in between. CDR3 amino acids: CASRRTQSDSGANVLTF. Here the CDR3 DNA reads TGTGCCAGTAGGAGGACCCAATCCGACTCTGGGGCCAACGTCCTGACTTTC.

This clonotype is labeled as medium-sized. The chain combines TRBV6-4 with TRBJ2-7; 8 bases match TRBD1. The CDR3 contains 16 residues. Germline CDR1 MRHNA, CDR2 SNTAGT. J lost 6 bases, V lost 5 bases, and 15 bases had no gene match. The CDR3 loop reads CASSRKPGQALGEQYF. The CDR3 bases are TGTGCCAGCAGTCGGAAACCGGGACAGGCTCTGGGCGAGCAGTACTTC.

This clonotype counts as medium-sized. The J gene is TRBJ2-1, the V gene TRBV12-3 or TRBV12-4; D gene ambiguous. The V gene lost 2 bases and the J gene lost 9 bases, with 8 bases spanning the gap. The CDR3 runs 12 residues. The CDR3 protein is CASSLSGIEQFF. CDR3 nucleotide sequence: TGTGCCAGCAGTTTATCCGGCATTGAGCAGTTCTTC.

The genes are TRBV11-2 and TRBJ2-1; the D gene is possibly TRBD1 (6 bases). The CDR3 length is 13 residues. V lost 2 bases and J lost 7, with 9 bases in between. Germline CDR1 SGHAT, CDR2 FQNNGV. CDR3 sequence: CASSLSTGNEQFF. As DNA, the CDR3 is TGTGCCAGCAGCTTAAGCACAGGGAATGAGCAGTTCTTC.

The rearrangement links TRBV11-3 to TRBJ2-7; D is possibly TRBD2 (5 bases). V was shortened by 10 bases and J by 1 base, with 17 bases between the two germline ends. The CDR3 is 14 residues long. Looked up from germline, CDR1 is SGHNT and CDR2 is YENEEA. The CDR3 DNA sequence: TGTGCCATCATCCCTGGGAGTTTATCCTACGAGCAGTACTTC. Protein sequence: CAIIPGSLSYEQYF.